The 11 T cell receptor beta chains in this list originate from one sample, sequenced in a study of blood T cell repertoires in COVID-19. Here immunoSEQ multiplex PCR was the method, and the copy in TCRdb shows in-frame clones only, minus some. The repertoire includes fewer than 180,000 clones, 80% to 90% of them detected once, and around 3.5% sits in the top ten. The sequenced sample was peripheral blood. These receptor sequences come from a man in his 70s with acute or convalescent COVID-19.

The chain is built from TRBV7-2 and TRBJ1-6; D perhaps matches TRBD1 (6 bases). The ends were cut back, 5 bases at V and 6 bases at J, with 14 bases in the middle. CDR1 and CDR2 from the germline V gene are SGHTA and FQGNSA. This CDR3 has 15 residues. CDR3 nucleotides: TGTGCCAGCAGCCCTAGGACAGCCTTTAATTCACCCCTCCACTTT. Protein: CASSPRTAFNSPLHF.

The V gene is TRBV5-8, the J gene TRBJ1-4, with 8 bases fitting TRBD1. The CDR3 consists of 15 residues. Germline V gives CDR1 SGHTS, CDR2 YDEGEE. The CDR3 region is CADRTGTATNEKLFF. The CDR3 nucleotides are TGTGCGGATAGGACAGGGACTGCAACTAATGAAAAACTGTTTTTT.

The rearrangement uses TRBV11-2 and TRBJ2-1; possibly TRBD1 for D (6 bases). The ends were cut back, 5 bases at V and 2 bases at J, with 13 bases in the middle. CDR3 length equals 15 residues. CDR1 SGHAT and CDR2 FQNNGV come from the germline V gene. The CDR3 loop is CASSAVGTTYNEQFF. DNA of the CDR3: TGTGCCAGCAGCGCGGTCGGGACAACCTACAATGAGCAGTTCTTC.

The chain recombines TRBV6-5 with TRBJ1-2; 11 bases align to TRBD1. The CDR3 length is 14 residues. Germline values: CDR1 MNHEY, CDR2 SVGAGI. V lost 10 bases to trimming and J lost 3 bases; unmatched junction nucleotides: 7. The CDR3 nucleotides are TGTGCCACCACCCGGGACAGGGGGTACTATGGCTACACCTTC. This encodes CATTRDRGYYGYTF.

The J gene is TRBJ2-5, the V gene TRBV6-1; 7 bases are shared with TRBD1. Looked up from germline, CDR1 is MNHNS and CDR2 is SASEGT. V lost 5 bases and J lost 5; bases outside the gene matches: 2. The CDR3 covers 12 residues. The CDR3 loop reads CASSSTGETQYF. CDR3 coding DNA: TGTGCCAGCAGTTCGACAGGGGAGACCCAGTACTTC.

The gene calls are TRBV6-5 and TRBJ1-1; D is undetermined. V was clipped by 3 bases and J by 1 base, with 9 bases between them. Germline V CDR1 and CDR2: MNHEY, SVGAGI. The length of the CDR3 is 14 residues. DNA for the CDR3: TGTGCCAGCAGTTATTCCAGGTCGAACACTGAAGCTTTCTTT. This gives the protein CASSYSRSNTEAFF.

This clone turned up a few times. V usage is TRBV19 and J usage is TRBJ2-1, with TRBD2 matching over 8 bases. Losses at the gene ends were 10 bases for V and 6 bases for J; bases not matched to a gene: 11. Germline V gives CDR1 LNHDA, CDR2 SQIVND (reference sequence). The CDR3 is 14 amino acids. CDR3 protein: CATGGERKSNEQFF. For the CDR3, the DNA is TGTGCCACCGGGGGGGAGAGAAAAAGCAATGAGCAGTTCTTC.

The CDR3 reads CASSLAGGDYEQYF. The CDR3 DNA is TGCGCCAGCAGCTTGGCGGGAGGTGACTACGAGCAGTACTTC. This chain joins TRBV5-1 and TRBJ2-7; 7 bases match TRBD2. The ends lost 0 bases at V and 3 bases at J; junction bases unmatched: 3. Per germline, CDR1 SGHRS and CDR2 YFSETQ. This CDR3 is built from 14 residues.

This chain links TRBV28 with TRBJ1-5; possible D gene TRBD1, 5 bases. Germline V gene data show CDR1 as MDHEN and CDR2 as SYDVKM. V was cut by 7 bases and J by 3 bases, with 13 bases left in between. This CDR3 contains 14 residues. The CDR3 nucleotides read TGTGCCAGCACCTTGGTACAGGTCAATCAGCCCCAGCATTTT. Encoded protein: CASTLVQVNQPQHF.

The chain uses TRBV28 and TRBJ1-2; TRBD1 is a possible D gene (6 bases). The germline V and J ends were trimmed by 3 bases and 7 bases, with 12 bases remaining between them. This CDR3 is built from 13 residues. Germline V gene data show CDR1 as MDHEN and CDR2 as SYDVKM. This CDR3 reads CASSFWGLTGYTF. The CDR3 nucleotides read TGTGCCAGCAGTTTTTGGGGGCTAACTGGCTACACCTTC.

V and J are TRBV28 and TRBJ2-2; possible D gene TRBD2, 5 bases. Trimming cost V 3 bases and J 0 bases, with 8 bases left between them. The germline V gene has CDR1 MDHEN and CDR2 SYDVKM. This CDR3 is 15 amino acids long. The CDR3 is CASSLPLANTGELFF. Here the CDR3 DNA reads TGTGCCAGCAGTTTGCCACTAGCGAACACCGGGGAGCTGTTTTTT.